This is a list of T cell receptor beta chains from one sample in a study of blood T cell repertoires in COVID-19. The table came from immunoSEQ multiplex PCR; TCRdb's copy has only in-frame clones and leaves some out. The repertoire holds around 290,000 clones, with approximately 89% as singletons. The specimen sequenced was peripheral blood. All receptors derive from a woman aged 45-65 years who had recovered from COVID-19. CDR3s include the opening cysteine and the closing phenylalanine or tryptophan. Fields, in order: CDR3 length, J gene, D gene, clone size, V gene, CDR3 protein, CDR3 DNA. D genes are given only for firm matches. Clone size is not always given. Where it is, it says once, few, many or a class for expanded clones.

cdr3_length: 13
j_call: TRBJ1-2
d_call: NA
clone_size: NA
v_call: TRBV28
cdr3_aa: CASSFRLNYGYTF
cdr3_nt: TGTGCCAGCAGTTTCCGTCTAAATTATGGCTACACCTTC

cdr3_length: 14
j_call: TRBJ2-5
d_call: NA
clone_size: NA
v_call: TRBV18
cdr3_aa: CASSHSGDWETQYF
cdr3_nt: TGTGCCAGCTCACACTCAGGGGATTGGGAGACCCAGTACTTC

cdr3_length: 14
j_call: TRBJ1-5
d_call: NA
clone_size: NA
v_call: TRBV28
cdr3_aa: CASSSGTQNQPQHF
cdr3_nt: TGTGCCAGCAGCTCCGGGACACAAAATCAGCCCCAGCATTTT

cdr3_length: 13
j_call: TRBJ2-1
d_call: NA
clone_size: NA
v_call: TRBV30
cdr3_aa: CAWRRGGNNEQFF
cdr3_nt: TGTGCCTGGAGAAGGGGGGGAAACAATGAGCAGTTCTTC

cdr3_length: 13
j_call: TRBJ1-3
d_call: TRBD1
clone_size: NA
v_call: TRBV7-8
cdr3_aa: CASGYRGSNTIYF
cdr3_nt: TGTGCCAGCGGATACAGGGGATCCAACACCATATATTTT

cdr3_length: 14
j_call: TRBJ1-2
d_call: TRBD1
clone_size: few
v_call: TRBV29-1
cdr3_aa: CSVDGQGAGYGYTF
cdr3_nt: TGCAGCGTTGATGGACAGGGGGCAGGGTATGGCTACACCTTC

cdr3_length: 14
j_call: TRBJ1-5
d_call: TRBD1
clone_size: NA
v_call: TRBV7-2
cdr3_aa: CASSFTGGNQPQHF
cdr3_nt: TGTGCCAGCAGCTTTACAGGGGGCAATCAGCCCCAGCATTTT

cdr3_length: 15
j_call: TRBJ1-4
d_call: NA
clone_size: NA
v_call: TRBV2
cdr3_aa: CASSEVAATNEKLFF
cdr3_nt: TGTGCCAGCAGTGAAGTCGCGGCGACTAATGAAAAACTGTTTTTT

cdr3_length: 15
j_call: TRBJ2-1
d_call: TRBD2
clone_size: NA
v_call: TRBV10-3
cdr3_aa: CAITPGLGGPNEQFF
cdr3_nt: TGTGCCATCACTCCGGGACTAGGAGGCCCCAATGAGCAGTTCTTC

cdr3_length: 14
j_call: TRBJ2-5
d_call: TRBD2
clone_size: NA
v_call: TRBV6-2/TRBV6-3
cdr3_aa: CASSQNLAGETQYF
cdr3_nt: TGTGCCAGCAGTCAGAACCTAGCGGGAGAGACCCAGTACTTC

cdr3_length: 16
j_call: TRBJ2-1
d_call: TRBD2
clone_size: NA
v_call: TRBV11-2
cdr3_aa: CASSPTSGSSYNEQFF
cdr3_nt: TGTGCCAGCAGCCCGACTAGCGGGAGCTCCTACAATGAGCAGTTCTTC

cdr3_length: 14
j_call: TRBJ2-5
d_call: TRBD2
clone_size: few
v_call: TRBV10-3
cdr3_aa: CAIRDGGIQETQYF
cdr3_nt: TGTGCCATCAGGGACGGGGGGATCCAAGAGACCCAGTACTTC

cdr3_length: 12
j_call: TRBJ2-5
d_call: NA
clone_size: NA
v_call: TRBV29-1
cdr3_aa: CSVDGTRETQYF
cdr3_nt: TGCAGCGTCGACGGGACACGGGAGACCCAGTACTTC

cdr3_length: 13
j_call: TRBJ1-5
d_call: NA
clone_size: NA
v_call: TRBV14
cdr3_aa: CASSQGRDQPQHF
cdr3_nt: TGTGCCAGCAGCCAAGGCAGGGATCAGCCCCAGCATTTT

cdr3_length: 18
j_call: TRBJ2-7
d_call: TRBD2
clone_size: few
v_call: TRBV11-2
cdr3_aa: CASSSLSGTSGRAYEQYF
cdr3_nt: TGTGCCAGCAGCTCGCTATCCGGGACTAGCGGGAGGGCCTACGAGCAGTACTTC

cdr3_length: 14
j_call: TRBJ1-1
d_call: TRBD1
clone_size: NA
v_call: TRBV5-4
cdr3_aa: CASTFRQGDTEAFF
cdr3_nt: TGTGCCAGCACTTTCAGACAGGGGGACACTGAAGCTTTCTTT

cdr3_length: 13
j_call: TRBJ1-2
d_call: NA
clone_size: NA
v_call: TRBV7-2
cdr3_aa: CASSLGRDVGYTF
cdr3_nt: TGTGCCAGCAGCTTGGGGAGGGATGTTGGCTACACCTTC

cdr3_length: 14
j_call: TRBJ2-3
d_call: NA
clone_size: NA
v_call: TRBV5-4
cdr3_aa: CASKREIDTDTQYF
cdr3_nt: TGTGCCAGCAAACGGGAGATTGACACAGATACGCAGTATTTT

cdr3_length: 13
j_call: TRBJ2-7
d_call: NA
clone_size: once
v_call: TRBV24-1
cdr3_aa: CATSDSSRYEQYF
cdr3_nt: TGTGCCACCAGTGATTCCTCACGGTACGAGCAGTACTTC

cdr3_length: 16
j_call: TRBJ2-7
d_call: NA
clone_size: NA
v_call: TRBV28
cdr3_aa: CASSFPTATGRDEQYF
cdr3_nt: TGTGCCAGCAGTTTCCCAACCGCGACAGGTAGGGACGAGCAGTACTTC

cdr3_length: 15
j_call: TRBJ1-5
d_call: NA
clone_size: few
v_call: TRBV18
cdr3_aa: CASSQGPGGNQPQHF
cdr3_nt: TGTGCCAGCTCACAAGGCCCCGGGGGGAATCAGCCCCAGCATTTT

cdr3_length: 17
j_call: TRBJ2-1
d_call: TRBD1
clone_size: NA
v_call: TRBV4-3
cdr3_aa: CASSHPHRGSSYNEQFF
cdr3_nt: TGCGCCAGCAGCCATCCCCACAGGGGGAGCTCCTACAATGAGCAGTTCTTC

cdr3_length: 14
j_call: TRBJ1-2
d_call: NA
clone_size: NA
v_call: TRBV6-5
cdr3_aa: CASRPPGTGVGYTF
cdr3_nt: TGTGCCAGCAGACCACCGGGGACGGGGGTTGGCTACACCTTC

cdr3_length: 16
j_call: TRBJ2-7
d_call: TRBD1
clone_size: NA
v_call: TRBV23-1
cdr3_aa: CASSLQGVTLLYEQYF
cdr3_nt: TGCGCCAGCAGCTTACAGGGGGTTACTCTTCTCTACGAGCAGTACTTC

cdr3_length: 15
j_call: TRBJ1-2
d_call: TRBD1
clone_size: NA
v_call: TRBV28
cdr3_aa: CASSSSGTGARDYTF
cdr3_nt: TGTGCCAGCAGTTCGTCCGGGACAGGGGCACGGGACTACACCTTC

cdr3_length: 15
j_call: TRBJ2-4
d_call: NA
clone_size: NA
v_call: TRBV5-6
cdr3_aa: CASSLVGEVKNIQYF
cdr3_nt: TGTGCCAGCAGCTTGGTGGGAGAGGTTAAAAACATTCAGTACTTC

cdr3_length: 15
j_call: TRBJ2-7
d_call: NA
clone_size: NA
v_call: TRBV5-6
cdr3_aa: CASSLVETASYEQYF
cdr3_nt: TGTGCCAGCAGCTTGGTCGAGACAGCCTCCTACGAGCAGTACTTC

cdr3_length: 17
j_call: TRBJ2-2
d_call: NA
clone_size: NA
v_call: TRBV7-6
cdr3_aa: CASSLAYGVAVAGELFF
cdr3_nt: TGTGCCAGCAGCTTAGCGTATGGTGTGGCGGTTGCCGGGGAGCTGTTTTTT

cdr3_length: 14
j_call: TRBJ2-7
d_call: NA
clone_size: NA
v_call: TRBV6-2/TRBV6-3
cdr3_aa: CASSYSGRAYEQYF
cdr3_nt: TGTGCCAGCAGTTATAGCGGCAGGGCCTACGAGCAGTACTTC

cdr3_length: 15
j_call: TRBJ2-5
d_call: NA
clone_size: NA
v_call: TRBV5-4
cdr3_aa: CASSPGRQRQETQYF
cdr3_nt: TGTGCCAGCAGCCCCGGAAGACAGAGACAAGAGACCCAGTACTTC

cdr3_length: 14
j_call: TRBJ2-3
d_call: NA
clone_size: NA
v_call: TRBV2
cdr3_aa: CATLLAVSTDTQYF
cdr3_nt: TGTGCCACCCTCTTAGCGGTTAGCACAGATACGCAGTATTTT

cdr3_length: 13
j_call: TRBJ2-3
d_call: TRBD2
clone_size: NA
v_call: TRBV28
cdr3_aa: CAIPGLEIGTQYF
cdr3_nt: TGTGCCATTCCGGGACTAGAAATCGGTACGCAGTATTTT

cdr3_length: 17
j_call: TRBJ2-3
d_call: NA
clone_size: NA
v_call: TRBV24-1
cdr3_aa: CATSDLGANDPQSTQYF
cdr3_nt: TGTGCCACCAGTGATTTGGGTGCGAACGACCCACAGTCTACGCAGTATTTT

cdr3_length: 15
j_call: TRBJ2-7
d_call: NA
clone_size: NA
v_call: TRBV27
cdr3_aa: CASSLSPGEIYEQYF
cdr3_nt: TGTGCCAGCAGTTTATCGCCGGGGGAGATCTACGAGCAGTACTTC

cdr3_length: 13
j_call: TRBJ1-5
d_call: NA
clone_size: NA
v_call: TRBV19
cdr3_aa: CASSIGLQEPQHF
cdr3_nt: TGTGCCAGTAGTATAGGTTTGCAGGAGCCCCAGCATTTT

cdr3_length: 14
j_call: TRBJ1-1
d_call: NA
clone_size: NA
v_call: TRBV27
cdr3_aa: CASSPDRLFAEAFF
cdr3_nt: TGTGCCAGCAGCCCCGACAGGCTCTTCGCTGAAGCTTTCTTT

cdr3_length: 15
j_call: TRBJ2-3
d_call: NA
clone_size: NA
v_call: TRBV11-3
cdr3_aa: CASSLGGGATDTQYF
cdr3_nt: TGTGCCAGCAGCTTAGGAGGGGGGGCGACAGATACGCAGTATTTT

cdr3_length: 16
j_call: TRBJ1-5
d_call: TRBD1
clone_size: NA
v_call: TRBV19
cdr3_aa: CASSQTGTDSNQPQHF
cdr3_nt: TGTGCCAGTAGTCAAACCGGGACAGATAGCAATCAGCCCCAGCATTTT

cdr3_length: 15
j_call: TRBJ1-6
d_call: NA
clone_size: NA
v_call: TRBV11-2
cdr3_aa: CASSLGTRDNSPLHF
cdr3_nt: TGTGCCAGCAGCTTAGGGACAAGGGATAATTCACCCCTCCACTTT

cdr3_length: 15
j_call: TRBJ2-3
d_call: NA
clone_size: NA
v_call: TRBV20-1
cdr3_aa: CSASRGGGVLDTQYF
cdr3_nt: TGCAGTGCTAGTAGGGGGGGAGGGGTGTTAGATACGCAGTATTTT

cdr3_length: 14
j_call: TRBJ1-2
d_call: NA
clone_size: NA
v_call: TRBV7-9
cdr3_aa: CASSLSGDGYGYTF
cdr3_nt: TGTGCCAGCAGCTTATCCGGGGATGGCTATGGCTACACCTTC

cdr3_length: 15
j_call: TRBJ2-3
d_call: NA
clone_size: NA
v_call: TRBV5-8
cdr3_aa: CASSFGGGATDTQYF
cdr3_nt: TGTGCCAGCAGCTTTGGAGGGGGGGCCACAGATACGCAGTATTTT

cdr3_length: 14
j_call: TRBJ2-2
d_call: NA
clone_size: NA
v_call: TRBV5-1
cdr3_aa: CASERGGATGELFF
cdr3_nt: TGCGCCAGCGAAAGAGGGGGAGCGACCGGGGAGCTGTTTTTT

cdr3_length: 12
j_call: TRBJ1-2
d_call: TRBD1
clone_size: NA
v_call: TRBV19
cdr3_aa: CASTTGVEGYTF
cdr3_nt: TGTGCCAGTACTACAGGGGTGGAAGGCTACACCTTC

cdr3_length: 15
j_call: TRBJ1-2
d_call: NA
clone_size: NA
v_call: TRBV11-2
cdr3_aa: CASSLDSAQTHGYTF
cdr3_nt: TGTGCCAGCAGCTTAGATTCAGCCCAGACTCATGGCTACACCTTC

cdr3_length: 14
j_call: TRBJ1-2
d_call: TRBD1
clone_size: NA
v_call: TRBV5-6
cdr3_aa: CASSVNRGPYGYTF
cdr3_nt: TGTGCCAGCAGCGTCAACAGGGGGCCCTATGGCTACACCTTC

cdr3_length: 15
j_call: TRBJ2-1
d_call: NA
clone_size: few
v_call: TRBV6-2/TRBV6-3
cdr3_aa: CASSSGHLSYNEQFF
cdr3_nt: TGTGCCAGCAGTTCAGGACACCTCTCCTACAATGAGCAGTTCTTC

cdr3_length: 14
j_call: TRBJ1-1
d_call: NA
clone_size: few
v_call: TRBV19
cdr3_aa: CASRGARGGTEAFF
cdr3_nt: TGTGCCAGTAGAGGAGCCAGAGGGGGCACTGAAGCTTTCTTT

cdr3_length: 13
j_call: TRBJ1-4
d_call: TRBD1
clone_size: few
v_call: TRBV11-2
cdr3_aa: CASSSIQGGKLFF
cdr3_nt: TGTGCCAGCAGCTCGATACAGGGGGGGAAACTGTTTTTT

cdr3_length: 13
j_call: TRBJ1-6
d_call: NA
clone_size: few
v_call: TRBV30
cdr3_aa: CAWRSSYRGTLHF
cdr3_nt: TGTGCCTGGAGAAGTAGTTATCGGGGGACCCTCCACTTT

cdr3_length: 16
j_call: TRBJ1-1
d_call: TRBD1
clone_size: NA
v_call: TRBV7-2
cdr3_aa: CASSLGQVTMNTEAFF
cdr3_nt: TGTGCCAGCAGCTTGGGACAGGTCACAATGAACACTGAAGCTTTCTTT

cdr3_length: 13
j_call: TRBJ2-1
d_call: NA
clone_size: few
v_call: TRBV19
cdr3_aa: CASSVTVNNEQFF
cdr3_nt: TGTGCCAGTAGTGTGACAGTTAACAATGAGCAGTTCTTC

cdr3_length: 11
j_call: TRBJ1-1
d_call: NA
clone_size: NA
v_call: TRBV28
cdr3_aa: CASSVNTEAFF
cdr3_nt: TGTGCCAGTTCAGTGAACACTGAAGCTTTCTTT